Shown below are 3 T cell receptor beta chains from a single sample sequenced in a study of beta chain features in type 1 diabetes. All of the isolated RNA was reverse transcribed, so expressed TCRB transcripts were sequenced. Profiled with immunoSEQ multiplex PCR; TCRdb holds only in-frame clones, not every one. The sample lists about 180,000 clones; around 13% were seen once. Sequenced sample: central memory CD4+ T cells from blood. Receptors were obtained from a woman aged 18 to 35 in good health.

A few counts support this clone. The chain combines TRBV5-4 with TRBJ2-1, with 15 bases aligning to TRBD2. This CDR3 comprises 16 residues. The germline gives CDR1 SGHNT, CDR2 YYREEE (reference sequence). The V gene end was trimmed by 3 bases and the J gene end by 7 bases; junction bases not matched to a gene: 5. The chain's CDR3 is CASSSRGTSGRNEQFF. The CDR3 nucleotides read TGTGCCAGCAGCTCCCGCGGGACTAGCGGGAGGAATGAGCAGTTCTTC.

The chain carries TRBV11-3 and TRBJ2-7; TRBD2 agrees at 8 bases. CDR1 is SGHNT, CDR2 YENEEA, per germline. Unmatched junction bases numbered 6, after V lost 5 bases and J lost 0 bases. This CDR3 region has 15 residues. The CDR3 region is CASSRAGTSSYEQYF. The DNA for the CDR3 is TGTGCCAGCAGCCGAGCGGGGACTAGCTCCTACGAGCAGTACTTC.

Written as DNA, the CDR3 is TGTGCCAGCAGCTTAGGGAGGGGCTTATCCTACAATGAGCAGTTCTTC. Protein: CASSLGRGLSYNEQFF. J is TRBJ2-1 and V is TRBV11-3, with TRBD2 as a possible D gene (6 bases). CDR1 is SGHNT and CDR2 is YENEEA in the germline V gene. This CDR3 is built from 16 residues. Trimming removed 1 base from V and 1 base from J, with 11 bases in between.